This entry lists 28 T cell receptor beta chains sequenced from one sample in a study of blood T cell repertoires in COVID-19. This table comes from immunoSEQ multiplex PCR, and its TCRdb copy is limited to in-frame clones, with some not included. Of approximately 160,000 clones listed, over 75% are singletons. Sequences were obtained from peripheral blood. These receptors all stem from a man between 65 and 80 years old with acute or convalescent COVID-19.

A few counts support this clone. V and J are TRBV3-1 (or the pseudogene TRBV3-2) and TRBJ1-5; no definite D call. Germline lookup yields CDR1 LGHDT and CDR2 YNNKEL (reference sequence). This CDR3 has 13 residues. V was cut by 0 bases and J by 5 bases, with 5 bases left in between. The CDR3 DNA sequence: TGTGCCAGCAGCCAAGATATGTATCAGCCCCAGCATTTT. It yields the protein CASSQDMYQPQHF.

The chain carries TRBV5-4 and TRBJ2-7; 10 bases are shared with TRBD2. Looked up from germline, CDR1 is SGHNT and CDR2 is YYREEE (reference sequence). CDR3 length: 15 residues. J was trimmed by 4 bases and V by 5 bases; bases with no gene match: 9. The CDR3 here is CASSQGLSGGYEQYF. For the CDR3, the DNA is TGTGCCAGCAGTCAGGGTCTTAGCGGGGGGTACGAGCAGTACTTC.

The V and J genes are TRBV6-5 and TRBJ1-2; tentative D call: TRBD1 (5 bases). The V end was cut by 8 bases, the J end by 6 bases, with 22 bases between. The CDR3 is 15 amino acids. The V gene's germline CDR1 is MNHEY and CDR2 SVGAGI. The CDR3 here is CASQIQDRRTDGYTF. In nucleotides, the CDR3 is TGTGCCAGCCAGATACAGGACCGCCGAACCGATGGCTACACCTTC.

This chain links TRBV11-3 with TRBJ2-7; D is perhaps TRBD2 (6 bases). V was shortened by 2 bases and J by 2 bases, with 10 bases between the two germline ends. CDR3 length: 14 residues. Germline CDR1 reads SGHNT; CDR2 reads YENEEA. In DNA form, the CDR3 reads TGTGCCAGCAGCTTAATGCGGAGGGCCTACGAGCAGTACTTC. It encodes CASSLMRRAYEQYF.

The rearrangement links TRBV18 to TRBJ1-1; D perhaps matches TRBD1 (5 bases). V shed 2 bases and J shed 0 bases, with 13 bases lying between them. Per germline, CDR1 KGHSH and CDR2 LQKENI. The CDR3 spans 16 residues. Written as DNA, the CDR3 is TGTGCCAGCTCACCATTTAGGCGGGACCTGAACACTGAAGCTTTCTTT. This gives the protein CASSPFRRDLNTEAFF.

This chain uses TRBV11-2 with TRBJ1-6, with D perhaps matching TRBD1 (6 bases). Trimming took off 5 bases at V and 6 bases at J, with 8 bases between the two ends. From germline, CDR1 is SGHAT and CDR2 FQNNGV. The CDR3 contains 13 residues. The CDR3 protein is CASSPGVNSPLHF. CDR3 bases: TGTGCCAGCAGCCCAGGGGTTAATTCACCCCTCCACTTT.

This clone was picked up one time. The chain links TRBV5-1 to TRBJ2-7, with a possible D match to TRBD1 (5 bases). The germline CDR1 and CDR2 sequences are SGHRS and YFSETQ. This CDR3 has 15 amino acids. Trimming took off 4 bases at V and 0 bases at J, with 14 bases between the two ends. DNA of the CDR3: TGCGCCAGCAGCCGACAGCTGACAGCCTCCTACGAGCAGTACTTC. Translated: CASSRQLTASYEQYF.

This clone was detected only a few times. The chain carries TRBV7-3 and TRBJ2-5, with TRBD2 as a possible D gene (6 bases). Germline CDR1 SGHTA, CDR2 FQGTGA. Trimming removed 2 bases at V and 5 bases at J, with 9 bases between. The CDR3 length is 13 residues. The CDR3 DNA reads as TGTGCCAGCAGCTTACTCGGAGGGGAGACCCAGTACTTC. Translated: CASSLLGGETQYF.

With respect to this clone: This CDR3 is also generated by other DNA sequences in the sample. The V gene is TRBV4-1, the J gene TRBJ1-3; perhaps TRBD1 as D (6 bases). The CDR3 is 16 residues long. Per the germline V gene, CDR1 is MGHRA and CDR2 is YSYEKL. V lost 3 bases and J 2 bases, leaving 14 bases between the germline ends. The CDR3 DNA sequence: TGCGCCAGCAGCCAGAAACAGGGAGCGGCTGGAAACACCATATATTTT. Protein product: CASSQKQGAAGNTIYF.

This clone was detected only a few times. The rearrangement links TRBV2 to TRBJ1-2; D might be TRBD1 (6 bases). Trimming took 6 bases from V and 5 from J, leaving 16 bases between them. From germline, CDR1 is SNHLY and CDR2 FYNNEI. The CDR3 has 14 amino acids. The CDR3 here is CASSQDSFQYGYTF. The CDR3 DNA reads TGTGCCAGCAGCCAGGACAGCTTTCAATATGGCTACACCTTC.

This chain links TRBV21-1 with TRBJ2-2; TRBD2, the table's D call, lacks a check against the DNA. TRBV21-1 is a known pseudogene. The CDR3 has 23 amino acids. The CDR3 nucleotides are TGTGCCAGCCGCACAGGTCAATTCGTAAGGACTAGCGGGGGGACTGACAACACCGGGGAGCTGTTTTTT. Residues: CASRTGQFVRTSGGTDNTGELFF.

This rearrangement joins TRBV10-3 to TRBJ1-1; 9 positions match TRBD1. V trimming: 3 bases; J trimming: 5 bases; junction bases outside the gene matches: 7. The CDR3 has 15 amino acids. Germline CDR1 is ENHRY and CDR2 is SYGVKD. For the CDR3, the DNA is TGTGCCATCAGTGAATCCACAGGGGGCCGAACTGAAGCTTTCTTT. It specifies CAISESTGGRTEAFF.

The chain couples TRBV5-1 to TRBJ1-4, with 7 bases aligning to TRBD1. Germline CDR1 SGHRS, CDR2 YFSETQ. This CDR3 has 15 amino acids. The V segment lost 4 bases and the J segment 8 bases; nucleotides outside the gene matches: 11. CDR3 sequence: CASSLTRDRSEKLFF. The CDR3 DNA follows: TGCGCCAGCAGCCTCACCCGGGACAGATCGGAAAAACTGTTTTTT.

This chain connects TRBV5-4 to TRBJ1-6, with 7 nucleotides matching TRBD1. This CDR3 contains 18 residues. Germline trimming cut 8 bases from V and 7 bases from J; bases unmatched to any gene: 21. Germline CDR1 reads SGHNT; CDR2 reads YYREEE (reference sequence). The CDR3 sequence: CASQPTESGQRWNSPLHF. CDR3 nucleotide sequence: TGTGCCAGTCAGCCCACCGAATCGGGACAGCGGTGGAATTCACCCCTCCACTTT.

This chain joins TRBV19 and TRBJ2-3; TRBD2 aligns across 8 bases. V gave up 3 bases and J gave up 2 bases; unmatched junction bases: 7. Germline loops: CDR1 LNHDA, CDR2 SQIVND (reference sequence). This CDR3 is 16 amino acids long. As DNA, the CDR3 is TGTGCCAGTAGTATCTCTGGCGGGAGGCCCACAGATACGCAGTATTTT. It specifies CASSISGGRPTDTQYF.

The chain recombines TRBV7-2 with TRBJ1-5; D ambiguous. There are 15 residues in the CDR3. V lost 1 base and J lost 6, with 13 bases in between. The germline V gene encodes CDR1 SGHTA and CDR2 FQGNSA. In nucleotides, the CDR3 is TGTGCCAGCAGCTTAGACTACGGGGAGGGTCAGCCCCAGCATTTT. Translating it yields CASSLDYGEGQPQHF.

CDR3 amino acids: CASTAGGEQFF. The CDR3 bases are TGTGCCAGCACAGCGGGAGGCGAGCAGTTCTTC. The chain employs TRBV18 and TRBJ2-1; 9 bases align to TRBD2. This CDR3 spans 11 amino acids. The ends lost 8 bases at V and 10 bases at J; junction bases unmatched: 3. CDR1 KGHSH and CDR2 LQKENI come from the germline V gene.

This clone was seen more than once but under ten times. The chain uses TRBV6-4 and TRBJ2-3; TRBD2 matches at 10 bases. CDR3 size: 16 residues. CDR1 and CDR2 from the germline V gene are MRHNA and SNTAGT. With V trimmed by 4 bases and J by 3 bases, 7 bases remained unmatched. The CDR3 region is CASSVSSGSRTDTQYF. Written as DNA, the CDR3 is TGTGCCAGCAGTGTCTCTAGCGGGAGTCGGACAGATACGCAGTATTTT.

This chain uses TRBV30 with TRBJ1-3; TRBD1 is a possible D gene (6 bases). The CDR3 sequence is 16 residues long. V lost 4 bases, J lost 0 bases, and 16 bases lay in between. Germline V gene sequence: CDR1 GTSNPN, CDR2 SVGIG (reference sequence). This chain's CDR3 is CAWTWTVGYSGNTIYF. The CDR3 nucleotides are TGTGCCTGGACCTGGACAGTGGGTTACTCTGGAAACACCATATATTTT.

This chain joins TRBV19 and TRBJ1-2; D is undetermined. The V end lost 5 bases, the J end lost 0 bases, and 16 bases lay between the germline ends. Germline V gene lookup returns CDR1 LNHDA and CDR2 SQIVND (reference sequence). The CDR3 runs 16 residues. The CDR3 nucleotides are TGTGCCAGTAGTCCGACTGGATTGCGCTCTAACTATGGCTACACCTTC. Its protein product is CASSPTGLRSNYGYTF.

The rearrangement joins TRBV4-1 to TRBJ1-4; the D gene is possibly TRBD1 (5 bases). The CDR3 has 12 amino acids. The V end was cut by 0 bases, the J end by 13 bases, with 9 bases between. The germline V gene has CDR1 MGHRA and CDR2 YSYEKL. The CDR3 DNA reads as TGCGCCAGCAGCCAAGATAGGGACTTACTGTTTTTT. Translated, it gives CASSQDRDLLFF.

J is TRBJ1-2 and V is TRBV5-4; perhaps TRBD1 as D (5 bases). The V and J ends lost 3 bases and 5 bases respectively, with 8 bases between them. The length of the CDR3 is 12 residues. The germline V gene has CDR1 SGHNT and CDR2 YYREEE (reference sequence). The CDR3 DNA is TGTGCCAGCAGCTATCAGGGTTATGGCTACACCTTC. It specifies CASSYQGYGYTF.

The rearrangement joins TRBV5-1 to TRBJ2-1, with TRBD2 identical over 12 bases. The V gene's germline CDR1 is SGHRS and CDR2 YFSETQ. This CDR3 contains 17 residues. The J segment lost 5 bases and the V segment lost 0 bases, leaving 6 bases of the junction unmatched. The CDR3 DNA is TGCGCCAGCAGCTTGGGCGGACTAGCGGGGAACAACAATGAGCAGTTCTTC. Encoded protein: CASSLGGLAGNNNEQFF.

This clone was detected once. This chain uses TRBV3-1 (or the pseudogene TRBV3-2) with TRBJ1-2; D may be TRBD1 (5 bases). Per germline, CDR1 LGHDT and CDR2 YNNKEL (reference sequence). Trimming took 5 bases from V and 6 from J, leaving 19 bases between them. CDR3 length equals 15 residues. Written as DNA, the CDR3 is TGTGCCAGCAGCAGGGGTCAGGCCCAACGTAATGGCTACACCTTC. This translates into CASSRGQAQRNGYTF.

This clone was counted only a few times. V usage is TRBV13 and J usage is TRBJ2-1; 12 bases are a match to TRBD1. V was pared by 4 bases and J by 7 bases, with 5 bases of the junction left unmatched. Looked up from germline, CDR1 is PRHDT and CDR2 is FYEKMQ (reference sequence). The length of the CDR3 is 15 residues. The CDR3 DNA reads TGTGCCAGCAGCTCCCTGGGACAGGGGGCAAATGAGCAGTTCTTC. Translated, it gives CASSSLGQGANEQFF.

The chain combines TRBV11-3 with TRBJ1-5; possibly TRBD1 for D (6 bases). The ends were cut back, 3 bases at V and 3 bases at J, with 12 bases in the middle. The CDR3 loop spans 15 amino acids. The germline gives CDR1 SGHNT, CDR2 YENEEA. The CDR3 spells CASSLTTGYNQPQHF. CDR3 nucleotide sequence: TGTGCCAGCAGCTTGACCACAGGGTACAATCAGCCCCAGCATTTT.

The sample holds a few counts of this clone. V usage is TRBV27 and J usage is TRBJ2-3; D is possibly TRBD2 (6 bases). Germline CDR1 reads MNHEY; CDR2 reads SMNVEV (reference sequence). The CDR3 is made up of 13 amino acids. Trimming cost V 2 bases and J 9 bases, with 12 bases left between them. This chain's CDR3 is CASSLGLGRTQYF. For the CDR3, the DNA is TGTGCCAGCAGTTTAGGCCTAGGGAGGACGCAGTATTTT.

The chain uses TRBV19 and TRBJ2-5, with TRBD1 matching 10 bases. The CDR3 contains 15 residues. V trimming: 4 bases; J trimming: 2 bases; junction bases outside the gene matches: 4. CDR1 and CDR2 from the germline V gene are LNHDA and SQIVND (reference sequence). The CDR3 DNA reads as TGTGCCAGTAGTAACCGGGACAGGGGACAAGAGACCCAGTACTTC. Its protein is CASSNRDRGQETQYF.